The present TCR beta chain was sequenced within a study of identical twins. Remarks on this clonotype: The antigen remains unidentified.

The V segment lost 3 bases and the J segment 0 bases; nucleotides outside the gene matches: 2. CDR1 and CDR2 from the germline V gene are SGHRS and YFSETQ. This CDR3 is 15 amino acids long. Study results and limitations: Excess low generation probability was seen in twin-shared out-of-frame alpha sequences.

Addition of a universal primer site occurred through template switching, and cDNA carried unique molecular identifiers. Each CDR3 protein is one row after TCRdb ran MiXCR on the 5' RACE reads. The sample has around 490,000 distinct CDR3 sequences, about 22% seen once; the top ten hold approximately 0.48%. Everyone who donated was a healthy Caucasian. The same sample was also used in a study of yellow fever vaccine responses in identical twins. That work adds: Twins' vaccine T cell response reportedly gave the appearance of partial convergence and partial personalization.

The chain is built from TRBV5-1 and TRBJ2-7, with 11 nucleotides matching TRBD2. The sequence derives from a woman younger than 30 in good health. The material sequenced was CD4+ T cells sorted from blood. The CDR3 protein is CASSWGLADSYEQYF. For the CDR3, the DNA is TGCGCCAGCAGCTGGGGACTAGCGGACTCCTACGAGCAGTACTTC.